This T cell receptor beta chain was profiled in a study of cytomegalovirus exposure and HLA in healthy donors. Overall study findings and caveats: The study designated 160 or so TCR beta chains cytomegalovirus-associated. According to reports, the classifier identified cytomegalovirus status with high specificity and sensitivity. Confirmation in vitro established that a few CMV-associated chains were specific for CMV antigens.

Germline trimming cut 4 bases from V and 2 bases from J; bases unmatched to any gene: 5. Looked up from germline, CDR1 is SGHNT and CDR2 is YENEEA. This CDR3 is built from 15 residues. The donors belonged to the approximately 120-subject validation cohort, separate from the roughly 700-subject first cohort. Details on this clone: Its antigen remains unidentified.

Clones were sequenced by immunoSEQ multiplex PCR, and TCRdb holds only the in-frame ones, with some missing. This sample has roughly 100,000 clones, with approximately 90% found just once. The sample was PBMCs. J is TRBJ1-3 and V is TRBV11-3; 7 nucleotides align to TRBD1. The clonotype comes from a woman aged 18-29 years in good health and CMV-seropositive. As DNA, the CDR3 is TGTGCCAGCAGCTCCACAGGGGAGGCTGGAAACACCATATATTTT. Its protein product is CASSSTGEAGNTIYF.